The 12 T cell receptor beta chains reported below all come from one sample, sequenced in a study of cytomegalovirus exposure and HLA in healthy donors. 13 Jbeta primers and 60 Vbeta primers were used for the PCR. Clones were sequenced by immunoSEQ multiplex PCR, and TCRdb holds only the in-frame ones, with some missing. This table holds around 180,000 clones, roughly 84% found once. Specimen: PBMCs. These receptors were collected from a boy under 10 years old in good health and CMV-seronegative.

The V call is TRBV7-3, the J call TRBJ2-1; TRBD1 is a possible D gene (5 bases). V lost 4 bases to trimming and J lost 4 bases, with 14 bases between them. This CDR3 comprises 15 residues. Germline V lookup: CDR1 SGHTA, CDR2 FQGTGA. The DNA of the CDR3 is TGTGCCAGCAGCTCCAGTGGACAAATGTACAATGAGCAGTTCTTC. Translating it yields CASSSSGQMYNEQFF.

The CDR3 protein is CASSLSYSQETQYF. CDR3 coding DNA: TGTGCCAGCAGTTTATCTTACAGCCAAGAGACCCAGTACTTC. The chain links TRBV28 to TRBJ2-5, with D hard to call. Germline V gene sequence: CDR1 MDHEN, CDR2 SYDVKM. There are 14 residues in the CDR3. Trimming took off 1 base at V and 1 base at J, with 7 bases between the two ends.

The chain is built from TRBV27 and TRBJ1-1, with 8 positions matching TRBD1. J lost 11 bases, V lost 7 bases, and 9 bases had no gene match. Germline-derived CDR1 and CDR2 are MNHEY and SMNVEV (reference sequence). The CDR3 extends over 12 amino acids. The CDR3 region is CASTPGQGRAFF. In nucleotides, the CDR3 is TGTGCCAGCACCCCCGGACAGGGAAGGGCTTTCTTT.

The chain uses TRBV7-9 and TRBJ1-2, with 7 positions matching TRBD1. V shed 4 bases, J shed 8 bases, and the junction held 7 bases outside the gene matches. The germline CDR1 and CDR2 sequences are SEHNR and FQNEAQ (reference sequence). The CDR3 runs to 13 residues. The CDR3 DNA reads TGTGCCAGCAGCTCACAGACAGGGCGCGGCTACACCTTC. This translates into CASSSQTGRGYTF.

The V call is TRBV5-6, the J call TRBJ2-7, with D tentatively TRBD2 (6 bases). Germline values: CDR1 SGHDT, CDR2 YYEEEE. The CDR3 spans 15 residues. Trimming stripped 0 bases from V and 7 bases from J, with 17 bases between. The CDR3 nucleotides are TGTGCCAGCAGCTTGGGGGGAGGTCCCTTTGGAGAGCAGTACTTC. This sequence encodes CASSLGGGPFGEQYF.

The V gene is TRBV5-1, the J gene TRBJ1-3; D unresolved. CDR3 size: 15 residues. CDR1 is SGHRS, CDR2 YFSETQ, per germline. Trimming took 0 bases from V and 8 from J, leaving 15 bases between them. The CDR3 DNA is TGCGCCAGCAGCTTGGGTCGGCCTCCTCGGGACACCATATATTTT. Translated, it gives CASSLGRPPRDTIYF.

DNA for the CDR3: TGTGCCAGCAGCGCGAGACGGGATAGCAATCAGCCCCAGCATTTT. Translated: CASSARRDSNQPQHF. This chain links TRBV7-8 with TRBJ1-5; D call uncertain. The CDR3 has 15 residues. Germline CDR1 is SGHVS and CDR2 is FQNEAQ. The V end was cut by 5 bases, the J end by 0 bases, with 11 bases between.

J is TRBJ2-1 and V is TRBV5-4, with TRBD2 matching over 8 bases. Losses at the gene ends were 2 bases for V and 4 bases for J; bases not matched to a gene: 5. This CDR3 contains 15 residues. Germline V gives CDR1 SGHNT, CDR2 YYREEE (reference sequence). CDR3 nucleotide sequence: TGTGCCAGCAGCTTACGGGGGGGGCCGTACAATGAGCAGTTCTTC. This codes for CASSLRGGPYNEQFF.

V is TRBV15 and J is TRBJ2-5, with 7 bases aligning to TRBD2. CDR3 length equals 15 residues. V shed 3 bases, J shed 1 base, and the junction held 5 bases outside the gene matches. Germline V gene sequence: CDR1 LNHNV, CDR2 YYDKDF (reference sequence). CDR3 sequence reads: CATSRALAAQETQYF. For the CDR3, the DNA is TGTGCCACCAGCAGGGCGCTAGCGGCCCAAGAGACCCAGTACTTC.

The chain joins TRBV6-5 to TRBJ1-4, with D hard to call. The ends were cut back, 0 bases at V and 8 bases at J, with 4 bases in the middle. Germline CDR1 reads MNHEY; CDR2 reads SVGAGI. CDR3 size: 12 residues. The CDR3 loop reads CASSYSGEKLFF. The CDR3, as DNA: TGTGCCAGCAGTTACTCGGGCGAAAAACTGTTTTTT.

The V and J genes are TRBV9 and TRBJ2-5; 10 bases are a match to TRBD1. In germline, CDR1 is SGDLS, CDR2 YYNGEE. V was pared by 4 bases and J by 5 bases, with 5 bases of the junction left unmatched. The CDR3 is made up of 14 amino acids. The CDR3: CASSRDRGRETQYF. Written as DNA, the CDR3 is TGTGCCAGCAGCCGGGACAGGGGAAGGGAGACCCAGTACTTC.

A note on this clone: This same CDR3 is encoded by further DNA sequences in the sample. V usage is TRBV25-1 and J usage is TRBJ1-3; no clear D gene. V lost 3 bases, J lost 2 bases, and 11 bases lay in between. CDR3 size: 15 residues. The V gene's germline CDR1 is MGHDK and CDR2 SYGVNS. CDR3 region: CASSDLAITGNTIYF. The CDR3 DNA follows: TGTGCCAGCAGTGATTTGGCAATTACTGGAAACACCATATATTTT.